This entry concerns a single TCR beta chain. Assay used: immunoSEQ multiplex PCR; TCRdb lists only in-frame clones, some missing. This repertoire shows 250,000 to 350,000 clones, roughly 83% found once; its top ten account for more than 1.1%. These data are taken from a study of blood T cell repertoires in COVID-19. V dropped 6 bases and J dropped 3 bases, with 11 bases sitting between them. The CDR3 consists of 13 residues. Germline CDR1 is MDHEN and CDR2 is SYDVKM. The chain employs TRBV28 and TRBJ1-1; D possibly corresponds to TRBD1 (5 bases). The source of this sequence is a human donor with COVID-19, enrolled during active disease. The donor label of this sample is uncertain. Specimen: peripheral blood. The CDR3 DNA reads TGTGCCAGCAGCGATCCAGGGTACACTGAAGCTTTCTTT. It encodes CASSDPGYTEAFF.